In its sample, the clone carrying this T cell receptor beta chain is medium-sized (0.01 to 0.1%). Its antigen remains unknown. The CDR3 length is 21 residues. From germline, CDR1 is PRHDT and CDR2 FYEKMQ (reference sequence). The J segment lost 2 bases and the V segment lost 5 bases, leaving 24 bases of the junction unmatched. This entry belongs to a study of liver allograft versus peripheral blood T cells. At the level of the study: Recipients' peripheral blood T cell receptor repertoires were compared with those in transplanted livers.

A single record per CDR3 protein comes from TCRdb applying MiXCR to the reads. The sample contains 5,000 to 6,500 distinct CDR3 sequences, 16% of which appear only once. Study results and caveats: T cell receptor repertoires inside liver allografts reportedly differed from those in peripheral blood.

The source is a human patient who had a liver transplant. T cells may partly derive from the graft donor. The V gene is TRBV13, the J gene TRBJ2-1; 7 nucleotides align to TRBD1. The CDR3 here is CASSKTTTGTVPLGPYNEQFF. CDR3 nucleotides: TGTGCCAGCAGCAAGACGACTACGGGGACAGTTCCACTCGGTCCCTACAATGAGCAGTTCTTC. Together with reference TRBV13 and TRBJ2-1, the CDR3 gives the full variable domain: AAGVIQSPRHLIKEKRETATLKCYPIPRHDTVYWYQQGPGQDPQFLISFYEKMQSDKGSIPDRFSAQQFSDYHSELNMSSLELGDSALYFCASSKTTTGTVPLGPYNEQFFGPGTRLTVL.